Sequencing of this TCR beta chain was carried out in a study of blood T cell repertoires in COVID-19. Study-wide context: Acute and convalescent COVID-19 samples came from the United States, Italy and Spain. PBMCs, B-cell-depleted T cells, or T cells provided the cDNA or gDNA that made up the material.

Authors' processing steps: Scientists estimated how many nucleated cells there were by amplifying reference gene primers. Assay: immunoSEQ multiplex PCR; the TCRdb copy retains only in-frame clones and omits some. D and trimming were read from the DNA, whereas the V and J calls and clone size are those reported in that table. The profile shows 120,000 or so clones, approximately 87% of them singletons. The V gene's germline CDR1 is SGHRS and CDR2 YFSETQ. The CDR3 runs 16 residues. The germline V and J ends were trimmed by 0 bases and 4 bases, with 16 bases remaining between them. Sequencing was done on a sample of peripheral blood. The chain couples TRBV5-1 to TRBJ1-1; possible D gene TRBD1, 6 bases. This TCR was recovered from a woman aged 60-75 years with acute or convalescent COVID-19. Here the CDR3 reads CASSLAGQGMGTEAFF. CDR3 bases: TGCGCCAGCAGCTTGGCCGGGCAGGGGATGGGCACTGAAGCTTTCTTT.